This record covers a single T cell receptor (beta chain). Its target is not known. Losses at the gene ends were 7 bases for V and 4 bases for J; bases not matched to a gene: 9. The CDR3 is 14 amino acids. Germline V gene lookup returns CDR1 SGHAT and CDR2 FQNNGV. The data belong to a study of tumor and adjacent non-tumor tissue in lung cancer. The study's findings and limits: Significantly higher TCR diversity was found in tumor than normal lung.

The template was RNA from unsorted bulk tissue. The library came from three nested PCR rounds adapted from ARM-PCR protocols. MiXCR, run by TCRdb on the multiplex PCR reads, gives a single entry per CDR3 protein. The sample consists of more than 85,000 distinct CDR3 sequences, 61% of them appearing once. The sample was lung tumor tissue. V is TRBV11-2 and J is TRBJ2-7, with 8 bases fitting TRBD1. This TCR derives from a man aged 70-80 years with non-small cell lung cancer. CDR3 sequence: CASIISDRGYEQYF. Written as DNA, the CDR3 is TGTGCCAGCATCATTTCAGACAGGGGTTACGAGCAGTACTTC.